The clone carrying this TCR beta chain was counted once. The antigen is not known. The method was immunoSEQ multiplex PCR; TCRdb's version includes in-frame clones alone and lacks a portion of them. In the table there are roughly 24,000 clones, roughly 85% of which are singletons. The data were taken from a study of OX40 agonist ivuxolimab in advanced cancers. Study-level information: Three individuals attained partial responses, comprising one hepatocellular carcinoma case and two cutaneous melanoma cases. Notes on the study in general: Clonal expansion in partial responders at 0.1-3.0 mg/kg ranked among the lowest.

Blood was sampled at baseline, cycle 4 day 1, and cycle 7 day 1. This CDR3 contains 10 residues. V was clipped by 8 bases and J by 7 bases, with 8 bases between them. CDR1 is LNHDA, CDR2 SQIVND, per germline (reference sequence). The TCR originated in an adult with an advanced solid tumor such as melanoma, head and neck, liver or kidney cancer. This chain connects TRBV19 to TRBJ1-1; a possible D gene is TRBD1 (5 bases). The sequencing here drew on CD4+ or CD8+ T cells sorted from blood, taken in a trial of the OX40 agonist ivuxolimab. The DNA for the CDR3 is TGTGCCAGTGGGGCGTTTGAAGCTTTCTTT. Its translation is CASGAFEAFF.